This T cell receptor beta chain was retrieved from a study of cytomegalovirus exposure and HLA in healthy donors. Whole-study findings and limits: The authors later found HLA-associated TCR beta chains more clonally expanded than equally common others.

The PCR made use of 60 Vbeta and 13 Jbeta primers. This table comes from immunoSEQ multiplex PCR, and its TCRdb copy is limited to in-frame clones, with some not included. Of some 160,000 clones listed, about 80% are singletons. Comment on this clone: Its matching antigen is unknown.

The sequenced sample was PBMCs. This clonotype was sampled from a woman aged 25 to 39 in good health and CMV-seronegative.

The CDR3 region is CASSYGLAGGGETQYF. The DNA for the CDR3 is TGTGCCAGCAGTTACGGTCTAGCGGGGGGTGGGGAGACCCAGTACTTC. This chain connects TRBV6-6 to TRBJ2-5; 11 bases are shared with TRBD2. Germline CDR1 reads MNHNY; CDR2 reads SVGAGI (reference sequence). Trimming took 2 bases from V and 5 from J; bases not matched to a gene: 7. The CDR3 consists of 16 residues.